Shown below are 22 T cell receptor beta chains from a single sample sequenced in a study of cytomegalovirus exposure and HLA in healthy donors. The table came from immunoSEQ multiplex PCR; TCRdb's copy has only in-frame clones and leaves some out. The profile shows over 250,000 clones, around 90% of them singletons. The sequenced sample consisted of PBMCs. The receptors were sampled from a woman aged 25 to 39 in good health and CMV-seropositive.

Remarks on this clone: Other DNA sequences in the same sample also yield this CDR3. This chain joins TRBV5-1 and TRBJ2-3; TRBD2 is a possible D gene (6 bases). Trimming shortened V by 4 bases and J by 0 bases, and 9 bases separated the two germline ends. The CDR3 extends over 14 amino acids. The V gene's germline CDR1 is SGHRS and CDR2 YFSETQ. The CDR3 DNA sequence: TGCGCCAGCAGCACGGGACTCAGCACAGATACGCAGTATTTT. Amino acid sequence: CASSTGLSTDTQYF.

This rearrangement joins TRBV2 to TRBJ1-4; 8 bases are a match to TRBD1. The CDR3 spans 14 residues. Germline CDR1 and CDR2: SNHLY and FYNNEI. With V trimmed by 6 bases and J by 7 bases, 7 bases remained unmatched. CDR3 sequence reads: CASRSGTGGEKLFF. CDR3 nucleotide sequence: TGTGCCAGCAGGTCCGGGACAGGAGGTGAAAAACTGTTTTTT.

This rearrangement joins TRBV7-2 to TRBJ2-5; 9 positions match TRBD2. V lost 3 bases to trimming and J lost 4 bases; unmatched junction nucleotides: 3. The CDR3 has 14 residues. CDR1 and CDR2 (germline): SGHTA, FQGNSA. CDR3 coding DNA: TGTGCCAGCAGCTTCGGAGCGGGAGGAGAGACCCAGTACTTC. This encodes CASSFGAGGETQYF.

This clone was recorded once. The rearrangement links TRBV29-1 to TRBJ1-1; TRBD1 might be the D (5 bases). CDR1 and CDR2 (germline): SQVTM, ANQGSEA. CDR3 length equals 14 residues. Trimming removed 2 bases from V and 4 bases from J, with 14 bases in between. The CDR3 sequence: CSVERLYQGTEAFF. The CDR3 DNA is TGCAGCGTTGAACGACTTTACCAGGGCACTGAAGCTTTCTTT.

This clone was seen only once. The V gene is TRBV15, the J gene TRBJ2-4; perhaps TRBD1 as D (6 bases). Germline CDR1 is LNHNV and CDR2 is YYDKDF (reference sequence). This CDR3 has 16 amino acids. V was clipped by 3 bases and J by 0 bases, with 12 bases between them. The CDR3 sequence: CATSRDDRSAKNIQYF. CDR3 DNA sequence: TGTGCCACCAGCAGGGACGACAGGTCAGCCAAAAACATTCAGTACTTC.

CDR3 DNA: TGTGCCAGCAGCTTAGGAGGACAGGCCTACGAGCAGTACTTC. It specifies CASSLGGQAYEQYF. The V gene is TRBV7-6, the J gene TRBJ2-7; 7 nucleotides match TRBD1. Germline V gene data show CDR1 as SGHVS and CDR2 as FNYEAQ. There are 14 residues in the CDR3. V lost 1 base, J lost 2 bases, and 2 bases stayed unmatched.

The chain carries TRBV28 and TRBJ2-7, with 7 bases identical to TRBD1. The CDR3 is made up of 16 amino acids. The ends lost 5 bases at V and 1 base at J; junction bases unmatched: 11. Germline CDR1 and CDR2: MDHEN and SYDVKM. The DNA of the CDR3 is TGTGCCAGCAGTGGGGTCGGGACAGTTGTTTCCTACGAGCAGTACTTC. Protein: CASSGVGTVVSYEQYF. The whole variable domain, filled in from reference TRBV28 and TRBJ2-7, reads DVKVTQSSRYLVKRTGEKVFLECVQDMDHENMFWYRQDPGLGLRLIYFSYDVKMKEKGDIPEGYSVSREKKERFSLILESASTNQTSMYLCASSGVGTVVSYEQYFGPGTRLTVT.

Turning to this clone: Within the sample, other DNA sequences also encode this same CDR3. This sequence joins TRBV9 and TRBJ2-7, with TRBD1 matching 10 bases. Per the germline V gene, CDR1 is SGDLS and CDR2 is YYNGEE. The CDR3 consists of 13 residues. V lost 3 bases and J lost 4; bases outside the gene matches: 1. The CDR3 loop is CASSGTGGYEQYF. In DNA, the CDR3 is TGTGCCAGCAGCGGGACAGGGGGGTACGAGCAGTACTTC.

The CDR3 coding sequence is TGCGCCAGCAGTCCCCCCGGGGTTGCGGGGGGCCCCTACGAGCAGTACTTC. Protein product: CASSPPGVAGGPYEQYF. The V call is TRBV23-1, the J call TRBJ2-7; 8 nucleotides match TRBD2. TRBV23-1 is known as an ORF, though its function is uncertain. Losses at the gene ends were 4 bases for V and 2 bases for J; bases not matched to a gene: 13. This CDR3 region has 17 residues.

This sequence joins TRBV6-1 and TRBJ2-5, with TRBD1 identical over 11 bases. The ends lost 6 bases at V and 3 bases at J; junction bases unmatched: 3. The length of the CDR3 is 14 residues. Germline V gene sequence: CDR1 MNHNS, CDR2 SASEGT. The CDR3, as DNA: TGTGCCAGCAGCAGGACAGGGGGCGAAGAGACCCAGTACTTC. Its translation: CASSRTGGEETQYF.

V is TRBV5-4 and J is TRBJ2-5, with D possibly being TRBD1 (6 bases). V lost 1 base and J lost 1, with 11 bases in between. The germline CDR1 and CDR2 sequences are SGHNT and YYREEE (reference sequence). The CDR3 consists of 15 residues. CDR3: CASSLYRVRQETQYF. The DNA of the CDR3 is TGTGCCAGCAGCTTGTACAGGGTGCGCCAAGAGACCCAGTACTTC.

This rearrangement joins TRBV7-6 to TRBJ2-7, with 7 positions matching TRBD1. The junction had 7 bases not matched to a gene; V was cut back by 5 bases and J by 3 bases. The CDR3 spans 14 residues. Germline V CDR1 and CDR2: SGHVS, FNYEAQ. The CDR3: CASSRDRVNYEQYF. As DNA, the CDR3 is TGTGCCAGCAGCAGAGACAGGGTGAACTACGAGCAGTACTTC.

There are a few counts of this clone. The V gene is TRBV6-5, the J gene TRBJ1-5; 7 bases map to TRBD1. The ends lost 6 bases at V and 2 bases at J; junction bases unmatched: 7. The germline gives CDR1 MNHEY, CDR2 SVGAGI. This CDR3 is built from 15 residues. CDR3 protein: CASRPTGVRNQPQHF. CDR3 bases: TGTGCCAGCAGACCCACAGGGGTTCGCAATCAGCCCCAGCATTTT.

The rearrangement joins TRBV4-2 to TRBJ1-3; D is unresolved. CDR1 LGHNA and CDR2 YNFKEQ come from the germline V gene. V was clipped by 0 bases and J by 4 bases, with 10 bases between them. The CDR3 is 15 residues long. Written as DNA, the CDR3 is TGTGCCAGCAGCCAAGAACGAGGGATCGGAAACACCATATATTTT. It is translated as CASSQERGIGNTIYF.

The rearrangement uses TRBV7-8 and TRBJ1-4; D call uncertain. V lost 4 bases and J 8 bases, leaving 20 bases between the germline ends. CDR3 length equals 16 residues. In germline, CDR1 is SGHVS, CDR2 FQNEAQ. The CDR3: CASSSEFTQRREKLFF. In nucleotides, the CDR3 is TGTGCCAGCAGCTCCGAGTTCACGCAACGGAGGGAAAAACTGTTTTTT.

CDR3 DNA: TGCGCCAGCAGCTTGGCCGGTACAGCCTACGAGCAGTACTTC. Translating gives CASSLAGTAYEQYF. The rearrangement joins TRBV5-1 to TRBJ2-7; D is uncertain. V lost 0 bases and J 2 bases, leaving 9 bases between the germline ends. There are 14 residues in the CDR3. The germline gives CDR1 SGHRS, CDR2 YFSETQ. Drawing the rest from reference TRBV5-1 and TRBJ2-7, the complete variable domain is KAGVTQTPRYLIKTRGQQVTLSCSPISGHRSVSWYQQTPGQGLQFLFEYFSETQRNKGNFPGRFSGRQFSNSRSEMNVSTLELGDSALYLCASSLAGTAYEQYFGPGTRLTVT.

The genes are TRBV4-3 and TRBJ2-1, with no clear D. Germline V gene data show CDR1 as LGHNA and CDR2 as YSLEER. The CDR3 has 14 amino acids. V lost 0 bases, J lost 9 bases, and 12 bases lay in between. This CDR3 reads CASSQDRVPPEQFF. As DNA, the CDR3 is TGCGCCAGCAGCCAAGATCGGGTCCCGCCTGAGCAGTTCTTC.

The chain combines TRBV10-2 with TRBJ2-7; 8 bases match TRBD2. CDR3 size: 17 residues. The J segment lost 0 bases and the V segment lost 8 bases, leaving 15 bases of the junction unmatched. Germline CDR1 reads WSHSY; CDR2 reads SAAADI. CDR3: CASVGSLAGRSSYEQYF. In DNA form, the CDR3 reads TGCGCCAGCGTCGGATCTCTAGCGGGTCGAAGCTCCTACGAGCAGTACTTC.

CDR3: CASSSPSGSLRYEQYF. The CDR3 coding sequence is TGCGCCAGCAGCTCCCCCAGCGGGAGCTTAAGGTACGAGCAGTACTTC. The gene calls are TRBV5-1 and TRBJ2-7; 8 nucleotides match TRBD2. V lost 3 bases and J lost 4; bases outside the gene matches: 12. The CDR3 spans 16 residues. Germline V gene data show CDR1 as SGHRS and CDR2 as YFSETQ.

The gene calls are TRBV15 and TRBJ2-6, with a possible D match to TRBD1 (5 bases). The germline V and J ends were trimmed by 3 bases and 0 bases, with 6 bases remaining between them. This CDR3 region has 15 residues. Germline loops: CDR1 LNHNV, CDR2 YYDKDF (reference sequence). This CDR3 is CATSSDSSGANVLTF. The CDR3, as DNA: TGTGCCACCAGCAGTGACAGCTCTGGGGCCAACGTCCTGACTTTC.

The V and J genes are TRBV6-5 and TRBJ1-6; weak D call: TRBD1 (6 bases). The CDR3 is made up of 15 amino acids. Trimming pared 4 bases from V and 0 bases from J, leaving 7 bases between. CDR1 is MNHEY and CDR2 is SVGAGI in the germline V gene. CDR3 in DNA: TGTGCCAGCAGTTCGGACAGCTCCTATAATTCACCCCTCCACTTT. This sequence encodes CASSSDSSYNSPLHF.

This clone was seen a few times. This chain uses TRBV7-8 with TRBJ2-7; no reliable D call. Germline V gives CDR1 SGHVS, CDR2 FQNEAQ. The CDR3 is 14 residues long. Trimming took 1 base from V and 3 from J, leaving 10 bases between them. This CDR3 reads CASSLGLLRYEQYF. Written as DNA, the CDR3 is TGTGCCAGCAGCTTAGGGCTCCTACGCTACGAGCAGTACTTC.